The 27 T cell receptor beta chains given below trace back to one sample, sequenced in a study of neurological immune-mediated disorders. Using its own MiXCR run on the 5' RACE reads, TCRdb lists one record per CDR3 protein. The table has some 30,000 distinct CDR3 sequences, approximately 24% seen once. Material: CD4+ T cells from blood. These receptors all stem from a man in his fifties with HTLV-1-associated myelopathy (HAM/TSP).

This clonotype was observed at least ten times. This chain joins TRBV5-1 and TRBJ2-2; 7 nucleotides line up with TRBD2. V lost 4 bases and J lost 1; bases outside the gene matches: 7. Germline V lookup: CDR1 SGHRS, CDR2 YFSETQ. The CDR3 totals 16 residues. The CDR3 loop is CASSPQSGVNTGELFF. Here the CDR3 DNA reads TGCGCCAGCAGCCCCCAAAGCGGGGTGAACACCGGGGAGCTGTTTTTT.

J is TRBJ2-7 and V is TRBV15, with 7 positions matching TRBD1. Germline loops: CDR1 LNHNV, CDR2 YYDKDF (reference sequence). The CDR3 runs 13 residues. With V trimmed by 3 bases and J by 6 bases, 5 bases remained unmatched. DNA for the CDR3: TGTGCCACCAGCAGTCAAACAGGGGTCGAGCAGTACTTC. Encoded protein: CATSSQTGVEQYF. The entire variable domain, with the rest obtained from reference TRBV15 and TRBJ2-7, is as follows: DAMVIQNPRYQVTQFGKPVTLSCSQTLNHNVMYWYQQKSSQAPKLLFHYYDKDFNNEADTPDNFQSRRPNTSFCFLDIRSPGLGDTAMYLCATSSQTGVEQYFGPGTRLTVT.

This clonotype was recorded at least ten times. This chain links TRBV2 with TRBJ1-3; D unclear. The V end was cut by 5 bases, the J end by 0 bases, with 8 bases between. CDR1 is SNHLY, CDR2 FYNNEI, per germline. The CDR3 covers 14 residues. CDR3 amino acids: CASSPSSSGNTIYF. CDR3 sequence (DNA): TGTGCCAGCAGTCCGTCCAGCTCTGGAAACACCATATATTTT.

With respect to this clonotype: With a much larger clone just one base away, this may be a read error. This chain connects TRBV7-6 to TRBJ2-1, with 10 bases lining up with TRBD2. The CDR3 consists of 15 residues. Germline loops: CDR1 SGHVS, CDR2 FNYEAQ. Germline trimming cut 5 bases from V and 10 bases from J; bases unmatched to any gene: 11. The CDR3 coding sequence is TGTGCCAGCAGCGCGACTAGCGGGTGGGCTCTGGAGCAGTTCTTC. Protein product: CASSATSGWALEQFF. Supplemented by reference TRBV7-6 and TRBJ2-1, the full variable domain reads GAGVSQSPRYKVTKRGQDVALRCDPISGHVSLYWYRQALGQGPEFLTYFNYEAQQDKSGLPNDRFSAERPEGSISTLTIQRTEQRDSAMYRCASSATSGWALEQFFGPGTRLTVL.

This clonotype was observed many times. The chain has TRBV12-3 or TRBV12-4 and TRBJ1-1; no firm D call. V was cut by 6 bases and J by 0 bases, with 5 bases left in between. This CDR3 is 12 amino acids long. CDR3 coding DNA: TGTGCCAGCAGATTCATGAACACTGAAGCTTTCTTT. This codes for CASRFMNTEAFF.

This clonotype occurred many times. V gene TRBV18 combines with J gene TRBJ1-1; D might be TRBD1 (6 bases). Trimming left V 4 bases short and J 12 bases short, with 21 bases between. Germline CDR1 reads KGHSH; CDR2 reads LQKENI. The CDR3 loop spans 14 amino acids. CDR3 loop: CASSQQGWGDDTFF. For the CDR3, the DNA is TGTGCCAGCTCACAACAGGGCTGGGGCGACGATACTTTCTTT.

This clonotype was recorded once. The chain combines TRBV20-1 with TRBJ2-3; D uncertain. The CDR3 extends over 14 amino acids. V was pared by 4 bases and J by 0 bases, with 11 bases between. Germline assignment: CDR1 DFQATT and CDR2 SNEGSKA (reference sequence). The CDR3 reads CSAKGGPSTDTQYF. The CDR3 nucleotides read TGCAGTGCTAAGGGCGGTCCTAGCACAGATACGCAGTATTTT.

This clonotype was seen repeatedly, ten times or more. The gene calls are TRBV20-1 and TRBJ1-2, with 7 bases matching TRBD1. V shed 5 bases, J shed 4 bases, and the junction held 7 bases outside the gene matches. The CDR3 runs to 13 residues. From germline, CDR1 is DFQATT and CDR2 SNEGSKA (reference sequence). The CDR3 bases are TGCAGTGCTTCGGAAGGGGGCAGCTATGGCTACACCTTC. It codes for CSASEGGSYGYTF.

V is TRBV5-1 and J is TRBJ1-4, with TRBD1 identical over 8 bases. J lost 0 bases, V lost 4 bases, and 2 bases had no gene match. The CDR3 covers 15 residues. Per germline, CDR1 SGHRS and CDR2 YFSETQ. Here the CDR3 reads CASSQQGATNEKLFF. Here the CDR3 DNA reads TGCGCCAGCAGCCAACAGGGGGCAACTAATGAAAAACTGTTTTTT. Variable domain in full (rest from reference TRBV5-1 and TRBJ1-4): KAGVTQTPRYLIKTRGQQVTLSCSPISGHRSVSWYQQTPGQGLQFLFEYFSETQRNKGNFPGRFSGRQFSNSRSEMNVSTLELGDSALYLCASSQQGATNEKLFFGSGTQLSVL.

Many counts were recorded for this clonotype. V gene TRBV20-1 combines with J gene TRBJ1-5; tentatively, D is TRBD1 (5 bases). This CDR3 is built from 14 residues. V lost 1 base and J 7 bases, leaving 14 bases between the germline ends. Looked up from germline, CDR1 is DFQATT and CDR2 is SNEGSKA (reference sequence). CDR3 in DNA: TGCAGTGCTAGAGGGGCGAGGAGGGGACAGCCCCAGCATTTT. The encoded protein is CSARGARRGQPQHF.

Many counts were recorded for this clonotype. The chain couples TRBV15 to TRBJ2-5, with TRBD2 as a possible D gene (5 bases). From germline, CDR1 is LNHNV and CDR2 YYDKDF (reference sequence). The V and J ends lost 5 bases and 2 bases respectively, with 12 bases between them. The CDR3 runs 14 residues. This chain's CDR3 is CATSERKTQETQYF. CDR3 sequence (DNA): TGTGCCACCAGCGAGCGGAAGACACAAGAGACCCAGTACTTC.

This clonotype was seen many times. The chain couples TRBV20-1 to TRBJ1-6; no definite D call. CDR3 length: 16 residues. Germline assignment: CDR1 DFQATT and CDR2 SNEGSKA (reference sequence). Trimming cost V 2 bases and J 0 bases, with 11 bases left between them. CDR3 bases: TGCAGTGCTAGAAAGGGCTCTGGCTCCTATAATTCACCCCTCCACTTT. The encoded protein is CSARKGSGSYNSPLHF.

Remarks on this clonotype: The junction and the germline gene differ at one end; a read error may be behind it. V and J are TRBV6-1 and TRBJ1-2; possible D gene TRBD1, 6 bases. CDR3 length equals 14 residues. Germline assignment: CDR1 MNHNS and CDR2 SASEGT. Here the CDR3 reads CTSSDQGHRNGYTF. The CDR3 region has the DNA TGTACCAGCAGTGATCAGGGACATAGAAATGGCTACACCTTC.

This clonotype showed up many times. The chain carries TRBV27 and TRBJ2-3, with D possibly matching TRBD2 (6 bases). The germline V gene has CDR1 MNHEY and CDR2 SMNVEV (reference sequence). V shed 8 bases and J shed 5 bases, with 20 bases lying between them. This CDR3 region has 15 residues. The CDR3 sequence: CASLRRPGGGDTQYF. The DNA for the CDR3 is TGTGCCAGCCTAAGACGCCCCGGGGGAGGAGATACGCAGTATTTT.

This clonotype was recorded many times. The V gene is TRBV5-1, the J gene TRBJ2-2; D is unclear. This CDR3 contains 13 residues. Germline V gene data show CDR1 as SGHRS and CDR2 as YFSETQ. Trimming left V 1 base short and J 4 bases short, with 5 bases between. In DNA, the CDR3 is TGCGCCAGCAGCTTGCCGGCCACCGGGGAGCTGTTTTTT. Its translation is CASSLPATGELFF.

The V gene is TRBV24-1, the J gene TRBJ2-1; TRBD1 matches at 8 bases. The CDR3 has 13 amino acids. The V gene end was trimmed by 7 bases and the J gene end by 5 bases; junction bases not matched to a gene: 3. Germline values: CDR1 KGHDR, CDR2 SFDVKD. The CDR3 coding sequence is TGTGCCACCAGGGGGGACAGGAACAATGAGCAGTTCTTC. This gives the protein CATRGDRNNEQFF.

In this sample, this clonotype turned up many times. V and J are TRBV7-9 and TRBJ2-2, with 15 bases lining up with TRBD2. Germline CDR1 SEHNR, CDR2 FQNEAQ (reference sequence). The J segment lost 10 bases and the V segment lost 0 bases, leaving 6 bases of the junction unmatched. This CDR3 region has 17 residues. The CDR3 DNA reads TGTGCCAGCAGCTTAGCGGGACTAGCGGGAGGATCGCTGGAGCTGTTTTTT. Amino acid sequence: CASSLAGLAGGSLELFF.

This clonotype has just one count. The genes are TRBV28 and TRBJ2-2, with 8 nucleotides matching TRBD1. CDR1 and CDR2 from the germline V gene are MDHEN and SYDVKM. Trimming removed 5 bases from V and 0 bases from J; junction bases left unmatched: 5. The CDR3 has 16 residues. The CDR3 DNA follows: TGTGCCAGCAGTGTCCCGGGACAGGCGAACACCGGGGAGCTGTTTTTT. Translation: CASSVPGQANTGELFF.

In its sample, this clonotype was seen many times. The rearrangement uses TRBV5-6 and TRBJ2-2; D remains unclear. V dropped 4 bases and J dropped 1 base, with 8 bases sitting between them. The CDR3 is made up of 14 amino acids. The germline gives CDR1 SGHDT, CDR2 YYEEEE. The CDR3, as DNA: TGTGCCAGCAGCGACGGAAAGAACACCGGGGAGCTGTTTTTT. This sequence encodes CASSDGKNTGELFF. Full variable domain (missing parts from reference TRBV5-6 and TRBJ2-2): DAGVTQSPTHLIKTRGQQVTLRCSPKSGHDTVSWYQQALGQGPQFIFQYYEEEERQRGNFPDRFSGHQFPNYSSELNVNALLLGDSALYLCASSDGKNTGELFFGEGSRLTVL.

This clonotype was counted many times. The V and J genes are TRBV20-1 and TRBJ2-4; D is unclear. V was trimmed by 3 bases and J by 0 bases, leaving 9 bases between them. Germline loops: CDR1 DFQATT, CDR2 SNEGSKA (reference sequence). This CDR3 has 14 amino acids. The chain's CDR3 is CSASLTEAKNIQYF. CDR3 DNA sequence: TGCAGTGCTAGTCTGACCGAAGCCAAAAACATTCAGTACTTC.

This clonotype occurred many times. The genes are TRBV14 and TRBJ2-5, with TRBD1 identical over 10 bases. CDR3 length: 15 amino acids. Trimming removed 3 bases from V and 5 bases from J; junction bases left unmatched: 6. The germline CDR1 and CDR2 sequences are SGHDN and FVKESK. This chain's CDR3 is CASSQGTGVVETQYF. The CDR3 DNA follows: TGTGCCAGCAGCCAGGGGACAGGGGTGGTTGAGACCCAGTACTTC.

This clonotype has just one count. The chain joins TRBV20-1 to TRBJ1-2, with D unclear. Germline V CDR1 and CDR2: DFQATT, SNEGSKA (reference sequence). V lost 6 bases and J 4 bases, leaving 18 bases between the germline ends. This CDR3 contains 14 residues. CDR3 nucleotides: TGCAGTGCGAGACCGGCGCCACAAGGCTATGGCTACACCTTC. This encodes CSARPAPQGYGYTF.

The CDR3 spells CASSPKTLGVGDTEAFF. Here the CDR3 DNA reads TGTGCCAGCTCACCTAAGACATTGGGGGTAGGGGACACTGAAGCTTTCTTT. The chain employs TRBV18 and TRBJ1-1; perhaps TRBD1 as D (5 bases). From germline, CDR1 is KGHSH and CDR2 LQKENI. This CDR3 has 17 amino acids. With 3 bases removed from V and 3 bases from J, the gap between germline ends came to 20 bases.

This clonotype occurred many times. The rearrangement links TRBV3-1 to TRBJ1-6; the D gene is possibly TRBD1 (6 bases). V was trimmed by 7 bases and J by 8 bases, leaving 18 bases between them. This CDR3 has 15 amino acids. Germline V lookup: CDR1 LGHDT, CDR2 YNNKEL (reference sequence). CDR3 in amino acids: CASNPGEATDSPLHF. The CDR3 nucleotides are TGTGCCAGCAACCCAGGGGAAGCGACGGATTCACCCCTCCACTTT.

This clonotype came up many times. This chain links TRBV7-2 with TRBJ2-3; TRBD2 might be the D (5 bases). Germline assignment: CDR1 SGHTA and CDR2 FQGNSA. Trimming shortened V by 5 bases and J by 6 bases, and 9 bases separated the two germline ends. CDR3 length: 12 residues. The CDR3 DNA is TGTGCCAGCAGCCAGAGGAGGGATACGCAGTATTTT. Translating it yields CASSQRRDTQYF.

This clonotype has at least ten counts. As DNA, the CDR3 is TGTGCCAGCAAGAAGGACAGGGTGGAAAATTCACCCCTCCACTTT. Translating it yields CASKKDRVENSPLHF. This chain links TRBV7-2 with TRBJ1-6; TRBD1 matches at 8 bases. The CDR3 runs 15 residues. CDR1 and CDR2 from the germline V gene are SGHTA and FQGNSA. Trimming took 7 bases from V and 7 from J; bases not matched to a gene: 9.

This clonotype was picked up many times. The V and J genes are TRBV5-1 and TRBJ1-1; perhaps TRBD1 as D (6 bases). V was cut by 1 base and J by 4 bases, with 8 bases left in between. CDR1 and CDR2 (germline): SGHRS, YFSETQ. This CDR3 spans 13 amino acids. The CDR3 nucleotides read TGCGCCAGCAGCTTGACAGGGACCACTGAAGCTTTCTTT. Its protein product is CASSLTGTTEAFF.